This TCR beta chain was identified in a study of metastatic and nonmetastatic thyroid tumors. For the study at large: Patients with malignant and benign thyroid disease provided blood and tumor or nodule tissue, whose repertoires were compared.

In the authors' methods: The study's classifier, a distant-metastasis tool for papillary thyroid cancer, was built using CDR3 differences across clinicopathological groups. TCRdb re-called clones via MiXCR from the PCR reads. TCRdb's processing, not the study's, gives the V and J calls here. There are about 69,000 clones in the sample; more than 13% occur only once, and approximately 7% lies in the top ten. Study-wide points: A significant increase in TCR beta diversity was reportedly seen in malignant thyroid tumors relative to benign nodules, in blood and tumor.

From germline, CDR1 is ENHRY and CDR2 SYGVKD. The CDR3 contains 15 residues. Trimming at V came to 3 bases and at J to 3 bases, leaving 5 bases not matched to a gene. This clone was seen at least ten times. Its antigen is not identified. Thyroid surgery had not been preceded by any treatment in any patient. The sequence came from a male donor with papillary thyroid cancer or a benign thyroid nodule (not recorded which). Some clones in this sample may be carry-over from other donors' samples. V is TRBV10-3 and J is TRBJ2-7; 10 bases line up with TRBD2. The source material was blood. CDR3 residues: CAISDGTSVIYEQYV. The CDR3 nucleotides read TGTGCCATCAGTGACGGGACTAGCGTGATCTACGAGCAGTACGTC.